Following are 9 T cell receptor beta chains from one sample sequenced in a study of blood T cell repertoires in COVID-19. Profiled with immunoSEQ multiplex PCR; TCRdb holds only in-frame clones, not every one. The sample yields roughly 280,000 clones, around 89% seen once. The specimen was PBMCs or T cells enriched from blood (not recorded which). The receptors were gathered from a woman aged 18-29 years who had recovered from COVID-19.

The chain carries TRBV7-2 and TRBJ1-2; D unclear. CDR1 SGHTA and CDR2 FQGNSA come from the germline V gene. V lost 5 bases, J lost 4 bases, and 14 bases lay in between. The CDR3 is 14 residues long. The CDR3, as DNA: TGTGCCAGCAGCCCAAAAGCGGCAGTCTATGGCTACACCTTC. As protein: CASSPKAAVYGYTF.

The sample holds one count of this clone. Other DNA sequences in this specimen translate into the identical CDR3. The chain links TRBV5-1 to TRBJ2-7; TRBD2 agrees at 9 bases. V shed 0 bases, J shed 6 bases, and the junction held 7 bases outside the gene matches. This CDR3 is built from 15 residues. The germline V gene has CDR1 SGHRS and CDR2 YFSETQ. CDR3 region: CASSLGGGGALEQYF. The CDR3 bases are TGCGCCAGCAGCTTGGGTGGCGGGGGGGCTCTCGAGCAGTACTTC.

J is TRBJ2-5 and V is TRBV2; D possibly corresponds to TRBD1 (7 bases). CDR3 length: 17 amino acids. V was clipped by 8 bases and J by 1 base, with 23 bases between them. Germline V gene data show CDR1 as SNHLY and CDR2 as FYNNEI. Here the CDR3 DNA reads TGTGCCAGCCTGGCAGGGAGGAGGGGGCCCTCCCAAGAGACCCAGTACTTC. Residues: CASLAGRRGPSQETQYF. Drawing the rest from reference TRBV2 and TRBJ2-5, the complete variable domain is EPEVTQTPSHQVTQMGQEVILRCVPISNHLYFYWYRQILGQKVEFLVSFYNNEISEKSEIFDDQFSVERPDGSNFTLKIRSTKLEDSAMYFCASLAGRRGPSQETQYFGPGTRLLVL.

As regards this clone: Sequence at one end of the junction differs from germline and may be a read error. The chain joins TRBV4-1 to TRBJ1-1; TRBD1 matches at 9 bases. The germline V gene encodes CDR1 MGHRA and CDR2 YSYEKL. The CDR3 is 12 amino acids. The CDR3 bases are TGCGCCAGCAAACAGGGGGCTGGTTTTTTAGTCTTT. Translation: CASKQGAGFLVF.

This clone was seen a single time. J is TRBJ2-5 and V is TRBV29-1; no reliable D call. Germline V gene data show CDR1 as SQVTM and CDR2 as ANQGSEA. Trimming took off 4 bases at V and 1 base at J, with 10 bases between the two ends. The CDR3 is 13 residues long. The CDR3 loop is CSVAHAVQETQYF. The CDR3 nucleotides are TGCAGCGTTGCTCATGCGGTCCAAGAGACCCAGTACTTC. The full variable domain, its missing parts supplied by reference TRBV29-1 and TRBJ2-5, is SAVISQKPSRDICQRGTSLTIQCQVDSQVTMMFWYRQQPGQSLTLIATANQGSEATYESGFVIDKFPISRPNLTFSTLTVSNMSPEDSSIYLCSVAHAVQETQYFGPGTRLLVL.

The CDR3 spells CASSLEAGNTEAFF. CDR3 DNA sequence: TGTGCCAGCAGCTTAGAGGCGGGGAACACTGAAGCTTTCTTT. The J gene is TRBJ1-1, the V gene TRBV7-8; D remains unclear. The germline V gene has CDR1 SGHVS and CDR2 FQNEAQ. CDR3 length: 14 residues. The V gene lost 1 base and the J gene lost 1 base, with 7 bases spanning the gap.

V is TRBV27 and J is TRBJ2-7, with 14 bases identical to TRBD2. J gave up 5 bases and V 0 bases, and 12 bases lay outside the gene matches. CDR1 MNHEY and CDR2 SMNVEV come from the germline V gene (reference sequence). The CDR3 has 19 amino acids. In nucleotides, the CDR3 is TGTGCCAGCAGTTTATCCTGGACTAGCGGGGGGTCCATGGGCCACGAGCAGTACTTC. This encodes CASSLSWTSGGSMGHEQYF.

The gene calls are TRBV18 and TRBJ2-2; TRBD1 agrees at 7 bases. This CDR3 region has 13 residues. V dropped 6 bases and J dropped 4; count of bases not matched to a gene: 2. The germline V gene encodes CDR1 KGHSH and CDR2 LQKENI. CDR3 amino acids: CASSAGGTGELFF. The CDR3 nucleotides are TGTGCCAGCTCGGCAGGGGGCACCGGGGAGCTGTTTTTT.

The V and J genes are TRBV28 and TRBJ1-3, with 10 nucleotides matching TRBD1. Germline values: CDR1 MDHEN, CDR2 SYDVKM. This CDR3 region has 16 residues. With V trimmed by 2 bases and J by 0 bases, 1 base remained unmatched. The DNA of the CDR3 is TGTGCCAGCAGTTTAGGGACAGGGGTCTCTGGAAACACCATATATTTT. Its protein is CASSLGTGVSGNTIYF.